The 28 T cell receptor beta chains given below trace back to one sample, sequenced in a study of T-cell memory formation after mild COVID-19 (dated by TCRdb to the early 2020s). Receptor libraries were prepared by 5' RACE. The sample was run on an Illumina NovaSeq 6000. TCRdb reprocessing: public reads trimmed at Q25 with fastp, clones called with MiXCR, in-frame beta chains kept. Every distinct CDR3 protein forms one entry, paired with its most common genes and DNA. Here the sample has some 340,000 distinct CDR3 sequences; 10% to 15% occur a single time. The top ten constitute about 22% of the sample. Sequenced sample: PBMCs or a T cell subset sorted from them (not recorded which). Every receptor here comes from a man younger than 35 who had mild COVID-19 (a few samples of this study predate the infection). The sample titles of this study are shuffled in the database, so cell type and time point are left out; the donor was told from shared clones.

The V call is TRBV12-3 or TRBV12-4, the J call TRBJ2-4; TRBD1 matches 9 bases. V lost 6 bases, J lost 2 bases, and 8 bases stayed unmatched. The CDR3 has 16 amino acids. CDR3 coding DNA: TGTGCCAGCAGCCTAACAGGGGGCGCATCCAAAAACATTCAGTACTTC. This gives the protein CASSLTGGASKNIQYF.

This clonotype appeared many times. The chain is built from TRBV7-2 and TRBJ2-1; D unresolved. There are 14 residues in the CDR3. The V gene's germline CDR1 is SGHTA and CDR2 FQGNSA. The germline V and J ends were trimmed by 7 bases and 5 bases, with 15 bases remaining between them. The CDR3 DNA sequence: TGTGCCAGCACCCACTTATATCCCGACAATGAGCAGTTCTTC. Translating gives CASTHLYPDNEQFF.

J is TRBJ1-1 and V is TRBV3-1, with 7 nucleotides matching TRBD1. The germline gives CDR1 LGHDT, CDR2 YNNKEL (reference sequence). Trimming took 6 bases from V and 4 from J; bases not matched to a gene: 5. This CDR3 spans 13 amino acids. CDR3 nucleotides: TGTGCCAGCAGTCCCGGGACAGTCACTGAAGCTTTCTTT. Encoded protein: CASSPGTVTEAFF.

This chain links TRBV11-2 with TRBJ2-3, with a weak D call TRBD2 (6 bases). Trimming shortened V by 3 bases and J by 0 bases, and 10 bases separated the two germline ends. Germline V CDR1 and CDR2: SGHAT, FQNNGV. This CDR3 spans 15 amino acids. CDR3 nucleotide sequence: TGTGCCAGCAGCTTGAGCGGGCTAAGCACAGATACGCAGTATTTT. Translating it yields CASSLSGLSTDTQYF. The full variable domain, rest sourced from reference TRBV11-2 and TRBJ2-3, is EAGVAQSPRYKIIEKRQSVAFWCNPISGHATLYWYQQILGQGPKLLIQFQNNGVVDDSQLPKDRFSAERLKGVDSTLKIQPAKLEDSAVYLCASSLSGLSTDTQYFGPGTRLTVL.

This clonotype was picked up a small number of times. The chain recombines TRBV7-2 with TRBJ1-3; D not certain. This CDR3 spans 15 amino acids. V lost 0 bases to trimming and J lost 2 bases, with 8 bases between them. In germline, CDR1 is SGHTA, CDR2 FQGNSA. Here the CDR3 reads CASSLAIGAGNTIYF. In DNA, the CDR3 is TGTGCCAGCAGCTTAGCGATCGGTGCTGGAAACACCATATATTTT.

The V call is TRBV6-1, the J call TRBJ2-2; the match to TRBD2 covers 8 bases. The CDR3 contains 17 residues. The V segment lost 5 bases and the J segment 1 base; nucleotides outside the gene matches: 9. Looked up from germline, CDR1 is MNHNS and CDR2 is SASEGT. The CDR3 sequence is CASSLRGAGVNTGELFF. The CDR3, as DNA: TGTGCCAGCAGTCTACGGGGAGCGGGGGTGAACACCGGGGAGCTGTTTTTT.

This clonotype was seen repeatedly, ten times or more. The genes are TRBV7-2 and TRBJ1-1, with D uncertain. The CDR3 extends over 14 amino acids. Per the germline V gene, CDR1 is SGHTA and CDR2 is FQGNSA. V was cut by 3 bases and J by 1 base, with 9 bases left in between. The CDR3 bases are TGTGCCAGCAGCTTGCGACACTCGAACACTGAAGCTTTCTTT. It translates to CASSLRHSNTEAFF.

The rearrangement joins TRBV7-6 to TRBJ2-3, with 8 bases aligning to TRBD2. V shed 5 bases, J shed 2 bases, and the junction held 12 bases outside the gene matches. The CDR3 covers 17 residues. Germline CDR1 is SGHVS and CDR2 is FNYEAQ. This CDR3 is CASSPGGSGGITDTQYF. In nucleotides, the CDR3 is TGTGCCAGCAGCCCGGGGGGAAGCGGGGGAATCACAGATACGCAGTATTTT. Supplemented by reference TRBV7-6 and TRBJ2-3, the full variable domain reads GAGVSQSPRYKVTKRGQDVALRCDPISGHVSLYWYRQALGQGPEFLTYFNYEAQQDKSGLPNDRFSAERPEGSISTLTIQRTEQRDSAMYRCASSPGGSGGITDTQYFGPGTRLTVL.

The chain employs TRBV7-9 and TRBJ2-3; D gene uncertain. V lost 4 bases and J 3 bases, leaving 11 bases between the germline ends. The CDR3 length is 14 residues. Germline CDR1 SEHNR, CDR2 FQNEAQ (reference sequence). The CDR3 reads CASSWIGSTDTQYF. The CDR3 DNA reads as TGTGCCAGCAGCTGGATAGGGTCGACAGATACGCAGTATTTT.

This clonotype was seen a few times. The chain joins TRBV7-2 to TRBJ2-7, with 14 bases fitting TRBD2. CDR3 length: 19 residues. Unmatched junction bases numbered 14, after V lost 5 bases and J lost 2 bases. CDR1 and CDR2 from the germline V gene are SGHTA and FQGNSA. The CDR3 reads CASSGQTSGGANFAYEQYF. CDR3 bases: TGTGCCAGCAGCGGTCAGACTAGCGGGGGGGCCAATTTTGCCTACGAGCAGTACTTC.

This clonotype occurred a few times. The chain carries TRBV4-1 and TRBJ2-7; tentatively, D is TRBD1 or TRBD2 (5 bases each). Germline CDR1 is MGHRA and CDR2 is YSYEKL. Between the trimmed V and J ends, which lost 4 bases and 5 bases, there was a span of 15 bases. The CDR3 totals 14 residues. This CDR3 is CASSLKRGADEQYV. The DNA for the CDR3 is TGCGCCAGCAGCCTCAAGAGAGGGGCGGACGAGCAGTACGTC.

This clonotype was counted only a few times. The chain employs TRBV10-3 and TRBJ2-3; D might be TRBD1 or TRBD2, each matching 5 bases. V shed 11 bases and J shed 0 bases, with 12 bases lying between them. The CDR3 is 13 amino acids. Germline V gives CDR1 ENHRY, CDR2 SYGVKD. The CDR3, as DNA: TGTGCCGCCGGGACCCTTAGCACAGATACGCAGTATTTT. It codes for CAAGTLSTDTQYF.

Only a few counts were recorded for this clonotype. The gene calls are TRBV2 and TRBJ1-5; 8 bases are shared with TRBD1. In germline, CDR1 is SNHLY, CDR2 FYNNEI. Trimming took 6 bases from V and 4 from J; bases not matched to a gene: 5. This CDR3 comprises 14 residues. This chain's CDR3 is CASRRDRTNQPQHF. Here the CDR3 DNA reads TGTGCCAGCAGACGGGACAGGACAAATCAGCCCCAGCATTTT. The variable domain in full, completed from reference TRBV2 and TRBJ1-5, reads EPEVTQTPSHQVTQMGQEVILRCVPISNHLYFYWYRQILGQKVEFLVSFYNNEISEKSEIFDDQFSVERPDGSNFTLKIRSTKLEDSAMYFCASRRDRTNQPQHFGDGTRLSIL.

This clonotype was counted many times. The chain links TRBV7-2 to TRBJ2-3; a weak D match, TRBD1 (6 bases). This CDR3 has 14 amino acids. V lost 4 bases and J 4 bases, leaving 12 bases between the germline ends. Germline-derived CDR1 and CDR2 are SGHTA and FQGNSA. DNA of the CDR3: TGTGCCAGCAGCTCCCAGGGGCAGCCAGATACGCAGTATTTT. Protein sequence: CASSSQGQPDTQYF.

This chain uses TRBV10-3 with TRBJ2-7; 7 nucleotides match TRBD1. CDR1 is ENHRY, CDR2 SYGVKD, per germline. CDR3 length: 13 amino acids. CDR3 residues: CSTTTGIGYEQYV. CDR3 nucleotides: TGTTCCACTACGACAGGGATTGGGTACGAGCAGTACGTC.

Only a few counts were recorded for this clonotype. The DNA of the CDR3 is TGTGCCAGCAGTTACTCTTCAGCGGGGGGGCCGTACACCGGGGAGCTGTTTTTT. It yields the protein CASSYSSAGGPYTGELFF. The chain has TRBV6-5 and TRBJ2-2; 10 nucleotides align to TRBD2. The CDR3 contains 18 residues. Per the germline V gene, CDR1 is MNHEY and CDR2 is SVGAGI. V lost 0 bases to trimming and J lost 3 bases; unmatched junction nucleotides: 7.

This clonotype was found a few times. This chain connects TRBV11-2 to TRBJ1-3; the match to TRBD1 covers 10 bases. CDR1 SGHAT and CDR2 FQNNGV come from the germline V gene. The V and J ends lost 3 bases and 1 base, in that order; junction bases with no gene match: 9. The CDR3 consists of 18 residues. CDR3: CASSFVGQGKGSGNTIYF. CDR3 sequence (DNA): TGTGCCAGCAGCTTTGTGGGACAGGGGAAAGGTTCTGGAAACACCATATATTTT.

The genes are TRBV3-1 and TRBJ1-1, with 7 bases aligning to TRBD1. J was trimmed by 5 bases and V by 8 bases; bases with no gene match: 11. CDR3 size: 14 residues. CDR1 and CDR2 from the germline V gene are LGHDT and YNNKEL (reference sequence). In nucleotides, the CDR3 is TGTGCCAGCGGCCTGGGGGACAGTTGGACTGAAGCTTTCTTT. Translating gives CASGLGDSWTEAFF.

This clonotype was seen a handful of times. The gene calls are TRBV4-3 and TRBJ1-6, with D unclear. The CDR3 extends over 15 amino acids. The V end was cut by 0 bases, the J end by 4 bases, with 7 bases between. Germline V gene sequence: CDR1 LGHNA, CDR2 YSLEER. The CDR3 DNA follows: TGCGCCAGCAGCCAAGAGGACGGTTATAATTCACCCCTCCACTTT. As protein: CASSQEDGYNSPLHF.

DNA of the CDR3: TGCGCCAGCAGCCAGGGTCCGGGACTAGCGGTAATTGAGCAGTTCTTC. Translated, it gives CASSQGPGLAVIEQFF. This rearrangement joins TRBV4-1 to TRBJ2-1; the match to TRBD2 covers 11 bases. The germline V gene encodes CDR1 MGHRA and CDR2 YSYEKL. V shed 3 bases, J shed 9 bases, and the junction held 10 bases outside the gene matches. The CDR3 is made up of 16 amino acids.

This chain connects TRBV7-3 to TRBJ2-3, with 14 bases that match TRBD2. Losses at the gene ends were 5 bases for V and 10 bases for J; bases not matched to a gene: 8. Germline values: CDR1 SGHTA, CDR2 FQGTGA. There are 15 residues in the CDR3. The CDR3 reads CASSAGTSGGRSQYF. The CDR3 nucleotides are TGTGCCAGCAGCGCCGGGACTAGCGGGGGCCGTTCGCAGTATTTT.

This sequence joins TRBV29-1 and TRBJ2-2; D assignment may be TRBD1 or TRBD2 (5 bases each). Looked up from germline, CDR1 is SQVTM and CDR2 is ANQGSEA. Trimming pared 5 bases from V and 3 bases from J, leaving 13 bases between. The CDR3 loop spans 14 amino acids. The CDR3 sequence: CSVPREIDTGELFF. In nucleotides, the CDR3 is TGCAGCGTTCCCAGGGAGATCGACACCGGGGAGCTGTTTTTT.

This clonotype was counted between two and nine times. This chain uses TRBV4-1 with TRBJ2-2; D might be TRBD2 (6 bases). This CDR3 contains 14 residues. The germline CDR1 and CDR2 sequences are MGHRA and YSYEKL. Between the trimmed V and J ends, which lost 1 base and 7 bases, there was a span of 10 bases. The CDR3 spells CASSQGQGGGELFF. The CDR3 nucleotides are TGCGCCAGCAGCCAAGGGCAGGGAGGCGGGGAGCTGTTTTTT.

This clonotype was found a few times. J is TRBJ2-7 and V is TRBV4-1; 8 nucleotides line up with TRBD1. After removal of 0 bases from V and 11 bases from J, the junction contained 6 bases not matched to a gene. The V gene's germline CDR1 is MGHRA and CDR2 YSYEKL. The CDR3 has 13 residues. This CDR3 reads CASSQERKDREYF. As DNA, the CDR3 is TGCGCCAGCAGCCAAGAAAGGAAGGACAGGGAGTACTTC.

This chain joins TRBV11-3 and TRBJ2-7; the D gene is possibly TRBD2 (6 bases). The CDR3 is 15 amino acids. From germline, CDR1 is SGHNT and CDR2 YENEEA. V lost 5 bases, J lost 1 base, and 15 bases lay in between. The CDR3 is CASSHGGARSYEQYF. The CDR3 nucleotides read TGTGCCAGCAGCCACGGCGGGGCGCGGTCCTACGAGCAGTACTTC.

The rearrangement uses TRBV6-5 and TRBJ1-1; D possibly corresponds to TRBD1 (6 bases). The CDR3 runs 13 residues. The V end was cut by 6 bases, the J end by 1 base, with 9 bases between. Germline loops: CDR1 MNHEY, CDR2 SVGAGI. DNA of the CDR3: TGTGCCAGCAGGGGGGGGGCGAACACTGAAGCTTTCTTT. It is translated as CASRGGANTEAFF.

The chain joins TRBV7-2 to TRBJ2-3; TRBD2 might be the D (6 bases). V was trimmed by 2 bases and J by 0 bases, leaving 9 bases between them. This CDR3 comprises 15 residues. CDR1 is SGHTA, CDR2 FQGNSA, per germline. In nucleotides, the CDR3 is TGTGCCAGCAGCTTAATGCGGGGTAGCACAGATACGCAGTATTTT. This gives the protein CASSLMRGSTDTQYF.

This clonotype was seen only a few times. The chain has TRBV6-2 or TRBV6-3 and TRBJ1-2; D gene ambiguous. This CDR3 spans 16 amino acids. Germline lookup yields CDR1 MNHEY and CDR2 SVGEGT. The ends were cut back, 0 bases at V and 2 bases at J, with 13 bases in the middle. The CDR3 sequence: CASSYSPLSMNYGYTF. DNA for the CDR3: TGTGCCAGCAGTTACTCCCCCTTGAGCATGAACTATGGCTACACCTTC.